The rows below give T cell receptor beta chains drawn from one sample of a study of shared clonotypes between healthy human individuals. Clones were read by immunoSEQ multiplex PCR, and TCRdb kept only the in-frame ones, dropping some. The sample records 1.4 million or so clones, approximately 98.5% being singletons. The sequenced sample consisted of naive CD4+ T cells sorted from blood. Receptors were obtained from a man aged 25 to 45 in good health. The CDR3 runs from the conserved cysteine through the conserved F or W. The D gene is left open where the match is weak. Clone sizes are given selectively: once, few, many, or a class where the clone is expanded.

clone_size d_call j_call v_call cdr3_length cdr3_nt cdr3_aa
- - TRBJ2-4 TRBV7-9 12 TGTGCCAGCAGCTCGAGCCTGGACTCTCCGTACTTC CASSSSLDSPYF
- - TRBJ2-5 TRBV7-2 13 TGTGCCAGCAGTCAACGGGGGTCGGAGACCCAGTACTTC CASSQRGSETQYF
once - TRBJ1-3 TRBV2 13 TGTGCCAGCACGTGGCAGGGAGGAAACACCATATATTTT CASTWQGGNTIYF
- - TRBJ2-3 TRBV7-9 13 TGTGCCAGCAGCTTTCAGGGACTAGATACGCAGTATTTT CASSFQGLDTQYF
- - TRBJ1-1 TRBV5-1 15 TGCGCCAGCAGCCAGGCACAGACAAGGAACACTGAAGCTTTCTTT CASSQAQTRNTEAFF
once TRBD1 TRBJ2-5 TRBV6-1 15 TGTGCCAGCAGGACGGGACAGGCGCTCCAAGAGACCCAGTACTTC CASRTGQALQETQYF
- - TRBJ2-1 TRBV9 14 TGTGCCAGCTCCCAGGACAGCTCCTACAATGAGCAGTTCTTC CASSQDSSYNEQFF
- - TRBJ2-7 TRBV7-9 14 TGTGCCAGCAGCTCCCGGGACTTACCCCACGAGCAGTACTTC CASSSRDLPHEQYF
once - TRBJ1-1 TRBV7-9 13 TGTGCCAGCACCAAGTTAGAGGGCACTGAAGCTTTCTTT CASTKLEGTEAFF
- - TRBJ2-1 TRBV7-6 14 TGTGCCAGCAGCAGTGGGCCCCCCTACAATGAGCAGTTCTTC CASSSGPPYNEQFF
- TRBD2 TRBJ2-2 TRBV5-4 18 TGTGCCAGCAGCTTGGGACTAGCGGGGGATCCTAACACCGGGGAGCTGTTTTTT CASSLGLAGDPNTGELFF
- - TRBJ1-3 TRBV6-5 15 TGTGCCAGCAGTTTCGGGGGGAGCTCTGGAAACACCATATATTTT CASSFGGSSGNTIYF
- - TRBJ2-6 TRBV19 17 TGTGCCAGTACCGCCCGGGACACCTCCTCTGGGGCCAACGTCCTGACTTTC CASTARDTSSGANVLTF
once - TRBJ2-2 TRBV7-3 14 TGTGCCAGCAGCCCACACGCGAACACCGGGGAGCTGTTTTTT CASSPHANTGELFF